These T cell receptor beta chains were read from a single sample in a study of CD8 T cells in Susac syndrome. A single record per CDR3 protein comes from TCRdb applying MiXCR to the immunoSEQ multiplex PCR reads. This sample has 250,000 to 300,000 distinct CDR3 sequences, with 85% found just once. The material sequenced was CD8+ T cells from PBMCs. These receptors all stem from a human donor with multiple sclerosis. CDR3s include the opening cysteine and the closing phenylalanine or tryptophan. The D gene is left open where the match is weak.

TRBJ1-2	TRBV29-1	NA	CSLRAGYGYTF	TGCAGCCTCCGGGCGGGCTATGGCTACACCTTC
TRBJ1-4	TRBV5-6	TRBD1	CASSSSSGQVNEKLFF	TGTGCCAGCAGCTCCAGTTCGGGACAGGTCAATGAAAAACTGTTTTTT
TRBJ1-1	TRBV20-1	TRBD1	CSAETGMNTEAFF	TGCAGTGCAGAGACAGGGATGAACACTGAAGCTTTCTTT
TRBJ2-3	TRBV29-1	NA	CSVRGDTQYF	TGCAGCGTTCGGGGGGATACGCAGTATTTT
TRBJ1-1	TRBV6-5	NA	CASSYRGSTNTEAFF	TGTGCCAGCAGTTACAGGGGGTCAACAAATACTGAAGCTTTCTTT
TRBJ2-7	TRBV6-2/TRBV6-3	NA	CAARDPNYEQYF	TGTGCCGCCCGGGACCCCAACTACGAGCAGTACTTC
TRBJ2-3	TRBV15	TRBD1	CATSGTGYDTQYF	TGTGCCACCTCGGGGACAGGTTACGATACGCAGTATTTT
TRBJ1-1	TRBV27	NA	CASSLFAGQGTLPWPEAFF	TGTGCCAGCAGTTTATTTGCGGGGCAGGGTACCCTTCCCTGGCCTGAAGCTTTCTTT
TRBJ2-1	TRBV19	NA	CASGTPSYNEQFF	TGTGCCAGCGGGACGCCTTCCTACAATGAGCAGTTCTTC
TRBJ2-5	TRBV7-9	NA	CASSLAPVDHQTQYF	TGTGCCAGCAGCTTAGCTCCGGTCGATCACCAGACCCAGTACTTC